This T cell receptor (beta chain) was captured by sequencing in a study of T cell responses to AZD1222 COVID-19 vaccine. TCRdb's copy holds only in-frame clones and misses some; the assay was immunoSEQ multiplex PCR. Among tens of thousands of clones listed, approximately 85% were seen once. The sample here was peripheral blood, taken 28 days after the second AZD1222 dose. The sequence came from an adult who received the AZD1222 COVID-19 vaccine.

In nucleotides, the CDR3 is TGCGCCAGCAGTCAAACCCAAGCCACGGGACTAGCGGGAGTTCGGGAGCAGTACTTC. Translating it yields CASSQTQATGLAGVREQYF. This sequence joins TRBV23-1 and TRBJ2-7, with TRBD2 matching 14 bases. TRBV23-1 is given ORF status, its function remaining uncertain. The trim removed 2 bases at V and 7 bases at J, leaving 16 bases unmatched. The CDR3 is made up of 19 amino acids.